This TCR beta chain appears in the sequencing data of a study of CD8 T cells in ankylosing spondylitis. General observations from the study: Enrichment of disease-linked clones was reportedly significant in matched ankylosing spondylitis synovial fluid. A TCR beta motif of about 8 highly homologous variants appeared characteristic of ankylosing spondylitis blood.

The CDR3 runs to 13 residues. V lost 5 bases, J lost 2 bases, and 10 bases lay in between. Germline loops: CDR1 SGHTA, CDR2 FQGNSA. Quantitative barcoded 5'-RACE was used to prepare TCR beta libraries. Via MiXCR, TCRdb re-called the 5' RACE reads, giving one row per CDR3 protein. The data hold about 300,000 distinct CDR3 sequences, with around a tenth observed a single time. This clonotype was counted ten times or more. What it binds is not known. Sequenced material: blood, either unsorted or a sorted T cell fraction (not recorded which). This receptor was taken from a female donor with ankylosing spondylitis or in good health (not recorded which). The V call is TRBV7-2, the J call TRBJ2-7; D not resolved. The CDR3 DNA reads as TGTGCCAGCAGCCTCACTCTGACCTACGAGCAGTACTTC. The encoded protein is CASSLTLTYEQYF.